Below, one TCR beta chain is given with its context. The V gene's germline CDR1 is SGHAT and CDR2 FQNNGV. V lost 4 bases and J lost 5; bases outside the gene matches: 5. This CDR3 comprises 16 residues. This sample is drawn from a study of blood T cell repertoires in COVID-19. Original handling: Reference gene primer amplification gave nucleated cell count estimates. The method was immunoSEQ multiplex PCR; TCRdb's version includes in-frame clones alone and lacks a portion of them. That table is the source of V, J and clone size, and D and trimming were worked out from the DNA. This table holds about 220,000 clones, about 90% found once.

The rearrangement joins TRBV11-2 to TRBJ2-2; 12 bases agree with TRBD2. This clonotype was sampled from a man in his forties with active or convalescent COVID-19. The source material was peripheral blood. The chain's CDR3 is CASSSGLAGFTGELFF. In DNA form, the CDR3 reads TGTGCCAGCAGCTCCGGACTAGCGGGATTTACCGGGGAGCTGTTTTTT.